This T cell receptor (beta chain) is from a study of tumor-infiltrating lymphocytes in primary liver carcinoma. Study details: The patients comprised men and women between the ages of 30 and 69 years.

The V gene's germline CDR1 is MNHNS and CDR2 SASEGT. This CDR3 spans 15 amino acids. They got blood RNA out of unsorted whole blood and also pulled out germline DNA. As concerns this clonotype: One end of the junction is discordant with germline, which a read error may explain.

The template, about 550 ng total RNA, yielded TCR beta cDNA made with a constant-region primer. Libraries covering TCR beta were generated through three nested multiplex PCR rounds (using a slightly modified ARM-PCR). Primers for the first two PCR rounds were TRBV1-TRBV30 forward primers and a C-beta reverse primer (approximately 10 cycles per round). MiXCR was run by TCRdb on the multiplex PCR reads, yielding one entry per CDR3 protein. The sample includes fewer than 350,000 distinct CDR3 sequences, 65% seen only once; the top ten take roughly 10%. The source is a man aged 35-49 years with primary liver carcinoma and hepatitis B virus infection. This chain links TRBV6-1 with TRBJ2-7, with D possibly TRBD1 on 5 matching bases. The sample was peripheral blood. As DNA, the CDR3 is TGTGCTAGCAGTCCCCAACAGGCGGCAAGGGACGAGCAGTACTTC. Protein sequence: CASSPQQAARDEQYF.